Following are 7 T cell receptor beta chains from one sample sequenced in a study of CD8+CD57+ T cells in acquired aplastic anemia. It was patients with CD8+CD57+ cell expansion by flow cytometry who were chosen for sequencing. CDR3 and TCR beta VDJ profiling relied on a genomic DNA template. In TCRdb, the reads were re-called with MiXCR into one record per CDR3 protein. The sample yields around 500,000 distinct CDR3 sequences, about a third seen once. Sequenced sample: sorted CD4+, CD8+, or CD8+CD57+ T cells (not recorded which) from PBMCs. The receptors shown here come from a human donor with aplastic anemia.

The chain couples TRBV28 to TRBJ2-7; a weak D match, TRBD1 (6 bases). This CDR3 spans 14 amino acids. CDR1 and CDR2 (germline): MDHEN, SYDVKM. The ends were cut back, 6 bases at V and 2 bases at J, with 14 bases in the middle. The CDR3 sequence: CASRRRDTAYEQYF. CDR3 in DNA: TGTGCCAGCAGGCGCCGGGACACGGCCTACGAGCAGTACTTC.

CDR3 in DNA: TGTGCCAGTAGTATTGAGGTGGGGACAGGACCCTACGAGCAGTACTTC. Residues: CASSIEVGTGPYEQYF. The V call is TRBV11-2, the J call TRBJ2-7; 8 nucleotides agree with TRBD1. Germline-derived CDR1 and CDR2 are SGHAT and FQNNGV. The V and J ends lost 9 bases and 2 bases, in that order; junction bases with no gene match: 15. This CDR3 region has 16 residues.

The chain's CDR3 is CASKPLAVQETQYF. The CDR3 nucleotides are TGTGCCAGCAAACCACTAGCGGTACAAGAGACCCAGTACTTC. The chain recombines TRBV2 with TRBJ2-5; 8 bases align to TRBD2. Trimming removed 7 bases from V and 2 bases from J; junction bases left unmatched: 6. The CDR3 sequence is 14 residues long. In germline, CDR1 is SNHLY, CDR2 FYNNEI.

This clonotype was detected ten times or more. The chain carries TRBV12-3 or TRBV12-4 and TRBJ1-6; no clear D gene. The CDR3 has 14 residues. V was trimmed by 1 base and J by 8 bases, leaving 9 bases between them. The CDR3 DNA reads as TGTGCCAGCAGTTTAGGGCAAGGGTATTCACCCCTCCACTTT. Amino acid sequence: CASSLGQGYSPLHF.

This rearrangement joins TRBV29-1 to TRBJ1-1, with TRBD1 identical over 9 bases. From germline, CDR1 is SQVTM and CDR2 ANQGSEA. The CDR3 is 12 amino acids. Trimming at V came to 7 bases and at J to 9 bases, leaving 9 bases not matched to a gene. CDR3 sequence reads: CSAKTGGVQAFF. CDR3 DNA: TGCAGCGCCAAGACAGGGGGGGTACAAGCTTTCTTT.

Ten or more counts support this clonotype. The CDR3 DNA sequence: TGTGCCAGCAGCCCAATCGCAAGGGACGAGCAGTACTTC. Encoded protein: CASSPIARDEQYF. The J gene is TRBJ2-7, the V gene TRBV7-2; D uncertain. The CDR3 totals 13 residues. Trimming pared 5 bases from V and 5 bases from J, leaving 13 bases between. CDR1 and CDR2 from the germline V gene are SGHTA and FQGNSA.

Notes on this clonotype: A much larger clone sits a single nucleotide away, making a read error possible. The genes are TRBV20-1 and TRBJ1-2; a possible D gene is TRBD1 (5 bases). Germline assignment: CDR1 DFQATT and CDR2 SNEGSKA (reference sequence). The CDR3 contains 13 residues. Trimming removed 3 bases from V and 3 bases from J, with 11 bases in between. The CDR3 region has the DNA TGCAGTGCTAGCGAGGGGAGAGACTATGGCTACACCTTC. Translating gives CSASEGRDYGYTF.